Below are 27 T cell receptor beta chains sequenced from a single sample in a study of blood T cell repertoires in COVID-19. The method was immunoSEQ multiplex PCR; TCRdb's version includes in-frame clones alone and lacks a portion of them. In the table there are 75,000 to 100,000 clones, 87% of which are singletons. Sample: peripheral blood. These TCRs come from a human donor with acute or convalescent COVID-19. The donor label of this sample is uncertain.

V gene TRBV2 combines with J gene TRBJ2-2; no definite D call. V lost 4 bases to trimming and J lost 4 bases, with 13 bases between them. Per the germline V gene, CDR1 is SNHLY and CDR2 is FYNNEI. CDR3 length: 15 amino acids. In DNA, the CDR3 is TGTGCCAGCAGTGGGGTGGGCGCGATCACCGGGGAGCTGTTTTTT. It encodes CASSGVGAITGELFF.

J is TRBJ2-1 and V is TRBV11-2; D gene unclear. V was pared by 4 bases and J by 15 bases, with 16 bases between. The CDR3 has 12 residues. Germline V gene sequence: CDR1 SGHAT, CDR2 FQNNGV. In nucleotides, the CDR3 is TGTGCCAGCAGCTCTAAGAGTCCCGGTCGGTTCTTC. It codes for CASSSKSPGRFF. The full variable domain, rest sourced from reference TRBV11-2 and TRBJ2-1, is EAGVAQSPRYKIIEKRQSVAFWCNPISGHATLYWYQQILGQGPKLLIQFQNNGVVDDSQLPKDRFSAERLKGVDSTLKIQPAKLEDSAVYLCASSSKSPGRFFGPGTRLTVL.

This chain links TRBV3-1 (or the pseudogene TRBV3-2) with TRBJ2-4; 7 bases fit TRBD1. Germline V gene sequence: CDR1 LGHDT, CDR2 YNNKEL (reference sequence). This CDR3 has 15 residues. J gave up 3 bases and V 2 bases, and 4 bases lay outside the gene matches. CDR3 region: CASSQLRTGKNIQYF. The CDR3 DNA reads as TGTGCCAGCAGCCAACTAAGGACAGGCAAAAACATTCAGTACTTC.

The V call is TRBV5-1, the J call TRBJ1-1; D is perhaps TRBD1 (5 bases). V was clipped by 4 bases and J by 1 base, with 11 bases between them. The V gene's germline CDR1 is SGHRS and CDR2 YFSETQ. The CDR3 loop spans 14 amino acids. This CDR3 reads CASSPQTANTEAFF. The CDR3 DNA reads TGCGCCAGCAGCCCACAGACAGCGAACACTGAAGCTTTCTTT.

This chain uses TRBV6-5 with TRBJ1-4, with a weak D call TRBD1 (5 bases). Germline V lookup: CDR1 MNHEY, CDR2 SVGAGI. This CDR3 has 14 residues. Trimming left V 2 bases short and J 8 bases short, with 12 bases between. CDR3 nucleotides: TGTGCCAGCAGTTACGGGGCAGTGGACGAAAAACTGTTTTTT. Translation gives CASSYGAVDEKLFF.

This chain connects TRBV13 to TRBJ1-4, with 8 bases that match TRBD1. The J segment lost 4 bases and the V segment lost 2 bases, leaving 3 bases of the junction unmatched. Germline V gene sequence: CDR1 PRHDT, CDR2 FYEKMQ (reference sequence). CDR3 length equals 15 residues. CDR3 DNA sequence: TGTGCCAGCAGCTTACGGACAGGGTATAATGAAAAACTGTTTTTT. It codes for CASSLRTGYNEKLFF.

V usage is TRBV11-2 and J usage is TRBJ2-7, with TRBD1 identical over 8 bases. The CDR3 is made up of 15 amino acids. Trimming removed 5 bases from V and 1 base from J; junction bases left unmatched: 7. Germline-derived CDR1 and CDR2 are SGHAT and FQNNGV. CDR3 sequence: CASSRGQGPSYEQYF. The CDR3 nucleotides read TGTGCCAGCAGCCGAGGACAGGGCCCTTCCTACGAGCAGTACTTC.

The chain is built from TRBV18 and TRBJ2-3; weak D call: TRBD2 (6 bases). The CDR3 runs to 13 residues. V lost 0 bases and J lost 5, with 6 bases in between. CDR1 is KGHSH and CDR2 is LQKENI in the germline V gene. The CDR3 DNA is TGTGCCAGCTCACCACCGGGGGGAGATACGCAGTATTTT. Translated, it gives CASSPPGGDTQYF. Together with reference TRBV18 and TRBJ2-3, the CDR3 gives the full variable domain: NAGVMQNPRHLVRRRGQEARLRCSPMKGHSHVYWYRQLPEEGLKFMVYLQKENIIDESGMPKERFSAEFPKEGPSILRIQQVVRGDSAAYFCASSPPGGDTQYFGPGTRLTVL.

The genes are TRBV29-1 and TRBJ1-2; 11 nucleotides agree with TRBD1. The CDR3 length is 15 residues. The trim removed 6 bases at V and 7 bases at J, leaving 13 bases unmatched. Per the germline V gene, CDR1 is SQVTM and CDR2 is ANQGSEA. CDR3 sequence (DNA): TGCAGCGTCTCCGGGACAGGGGGAACCTCGGGTGGCTACACCTTC. It translates to CSVSGTGGTSGGYTF.

This rearrangement joins TRBV5-8 to TRBJ2-1; TRBD1 matches at 9 bases. The CDR3 has 15 amino acids. V was clipped by 4 bases and J by 4 bases; unmatched bases: 6. CDR1 is SGHTS, CDR2 YDEGEE, per germline. The CDR3 reads CASSTMDRGYNEQFF. The CDR3 DNA reads TGTGCCAGCAGCACTATGGACAGGGGATACAATGAGCAGTTCTTC.

This sequence joins TRBV27 and TRBJ2-3; D perhaps matches TRBD2 (7 bases). The germline CDR1 and CDR2 sequences are MNHEY and SMNVEV (reference sequence). This CDR3 is 15 amino acids long. The V gene lost 1 base and the J gene lost 5 bases, with 13 bases spanning the gap. The CDR3 sequence: CASSLLGGGQDTQYF. Written as DNA, the CDR3 is TGTGCCAGCAGTTTATTGGGGGGGGGCCAAGATACGCAGTATTTT.

The CDR3 here is CATSDTPGQGADTQYF. The DNA for the CDR3 is TGTGCCACCAGTGATACCCCGGGACAGGGTGCAGATACGCAGTATTTT. This chain links TRBV24-1 with TRBJ2-3; 9 bases line up with TRBD1. CDR1 KGHDR and CDR2 SFDVKD come from the germline V gene. After removal of 3 bases from V and 4 bases from J, the junction contained 7 bases not matched to a gene. This CDR3 has 16 amino acids.

The chain is built from TRBV5-1 and TRBJ1-2, with D possibly being TRBD1 (6 bases). The CDR3 extends over 14 amino acids. V lost 4 bases and J 7 bases, leaving 17 bases between the germline ends. Germline CDR1 reads SGHRS; CDR2 reads YFSETQ. CDR3 sequence (DNA): TGCGCCAGCAGCGGGGGCGACGGGCCCCCTGGCTACACCTTC. Residues: CASSGGDGPPGYTF.

V is TRBV5-1 and J is TRBJ2-1; unclear D gene. Trimming removed 4 bases from V and 5 bases from J, with 16 bases in between. Germline V gene sequence: CDR1 SGHRS, CDR2 YFSETQ. This CDR3 is 15 amino acids long. The CDR3 sequence: CASSPWAGPDNEQFF. CDR3 DNA sequence: TGCGCCAGCAGCCCGTGGGCTGGGCCTGACAATGAGCAGTTCTTC.

The chain joins TRBV6-5 to TRBJ1-2, with TRBD1 matching over 7 bases. The V segment lost 0 bases and the J segment 2 bases; nucleotides outside the gene matches: 3. CDR1 is MNHEY, CDR2 SVGAGI, per germline. The CDR3 length is 15 residues. The CDR3 is CASSYSRDSNYGYTF. For the CDR3, the DNA is TGTGCCAGCAGTTACTCCCGGGACAGCAACTATGGCTACACCTTC.

V is TRBV9 and J is TRBJ2-2; 10 positions match TRBD2. This CDR3 is built from 17 residues. Germline trimming cut 0 bases from V and 0 bases from J; bases unmatched to any gene: 2. CDR1 is SGDLS and CDR2 is YYNGEE in the germline V gene. CDR3 DNA sequence: TGTGCCAGCAGCGTAGCTACTAGCGGGGCGAACACCGGGGAGCTGTTTTTT. Amino acids: CASSVATSGANTGELFF.

The gene calls are TRBV9 and TRBJ2-1, with a possible D match to TRBD2 (8 bases). V gave up 3 bases and J gave up 6 bases, with 22 bases separating them. Germline assignment: CDR1 SGDLS and CDR2 YYNGEE. The CDR3 contains 17 residues. CDR3 sequence: CASSAGGGILGANEQFF. CDR3 sequence (DNA): TGTGCCAGCAGCGCGGGAGGGGGCATCCTAGGCGCCAATGAGCAGTTCTTC.

J is TRBJ2-3 and V is TRBV2, with 16 positions matching TRBD2. V shed 6 bases, J shed 6 bases, and the junction held 6 bases outside the gene matches. Germline V CDR1 and CDR2: SNHLY, FYNNEI. CDR3 length equals 16 residues. This CDR3 reads CASRGLAGGPGDTQYF. DNA for the CDR3: TGTGCCAGCAGGGGACTAGCGGGGGGGCCGGGTGATACGCAGTATTTT.

The chain links TRBV12-3 or TRBV12-4 to TRBJ2-7, with a weak D call TRBD2 (6 bases). CDR3 length: 13 amino acids. Trimming removed 3 bases from V and 4 bases from J, with 10 bases in between. The CDR3 here is CASSFGGGYEQYF. The CDR3 DNA reads as TGTGCCAGCAGTTTCGGCGGAGGGTACGAGCAGTACTTC.

J is TRBJ1-1 and V is TRBV7-3; weak D call: TRBD1 (5 bases). Trimming left V 2 bases short and J 0 bases short, with 10 bases between. The CDR3 contains 15 residues. Germline CDR1 is SGHTA and CDR2 is FQGTGA. In DNA form, the CDR3 reads TGTGCCAGCAGCTTAGGGGGGATATTGAACACTGAAGCTTTCTTT. This codes for CASSLGGILNTEAFF.

The V gene is TRBV29-1, the J gene TRBJ2-3; D might be TRBD1 (6 bases). In germline, CDR1 is SQVTM, CDR2 ANQGSEA. This CDR3 comprises 13 residues. The germline V and J ends were trimmed by 7 bases and 5 bases, with 16 bases remaining between them. CDR3 residues: CSAAQGFGDTQYF. The CDR3 coding sequence is TGCAGCGCGGCACAGGGATTTGGAGATACGCAGTATTTT.

This CDR3 reads CASSLMAPGDIQYF. The CDR3 DNA sequence: TGCGCCAGCAGCTTAATGGCGCCCGGGGACATTCAGTACTTC. The genes are TRBV5-1 and TRBJ2-4, with D possibly being TRBD2 (5 bases). Germline CDR1 SGHRS, CDR2 YFSETQ. V lost 2 bases to trimming and J lost 8 bases, with 14 bases between them. CDR3 length: 14 amino acids.

The gene calls are TRBV7-3 and TRBJ1-1; 7 nucleotides align to TRBD1. The CDR3 covers 16 residues. From germline, CDR1 is SGHTA and CDR2 FQGTGA. The V and J ends lost 5 bases and 0 bases, in that order; junction bases with no gene match: 9. As DNA, the CDR3 is TGTGCCAGCAGCCCTTACCCGGGACAGATGAACACTGAAGCTTTCTTT. It translates to CASSPYPGQMNTEAFF.

V and J are TRBV12-3 or TRBV12-4 and TRBJ2-7; 9 bases are a match to TRBD1. The junction had 3 bases not matched to a gene; V was cut back by 6 bases and J by 3 bases. The CDR3 loop spans 13 amino acids. The CDR3 region is CASRQGQGYEQYF. Written as DNA, the CDR3 is TGTGCCAGCAGGCAGGGACAGGGCTACGAGCAGTACTTC.

This clone was seen a single time. The chain recombines TRBV19 with TRBJ2-3, with D perhaps TRBD2 (6 bases). V lost 4 bases and J 0 bases, leaving 11 bases between the germline ends. Germline-derived CDR1 and CDR2 are LNHDA and SQIVND (reference sequence). This CDR3 is 15 amino acids long. DNA of the CDR3: TGTGCCAGTAGTAGTGCGGGAATTAGCACAGATACGCAGTATTTT. Amino acid sequence: CASSSAGISTDTQYF.

CDR3 region: CASSFGLAGGQETQYF. CDR3 nucleotide sequence: TGTGCCAGCAGTTTCGGACTAGCGGGGGGCCAAGAGACCCAGTACTTC. This sequence joins TRBV7-6 and TRBJ2-5, with 14 bases lining up with TRBD2. After removal of 6 bases from V and 1 base from J, the junction contained 4 bases not matched to a gene. Germline values: CDR1 SGHVS, CDR2 FNYEAQ. The CDR3 is 16 amino acids.

On this clone: Other DNA sequences in this sample translate to the same CDR3. This sequence joins TRBV30 and TRBJ1-1, with D hard to call. This CDR3 is built from 13 residues. The V and J ends lost 0 bases and 1 base respectively, with 6 bases between them. The germline V gene has CDR1 GTSNPN and CDR2 SVGIG (reference sequence). The DNA for the CDR3 is TGTGCCTGGAGTGTACTTGGGAACACTGAAGCTTTCTTT. Translated, it gives CAWSVLGNTEAFF. Full variable domain (remainder filled in from reference TRBV30 and TRBJ1-1): SQTIHQWPATLVQPVGSPLSLECTVEGTSNPNLYWYRQAAGRGLQLLFYSVGIGQISSEVPQNLSASRPQDRQFILSSKKLLLSDSGFYLCAWSVLGNTEAFFGQGTRLTVV.